This T cell receptor beta chain was documented in a study of blood T cell repertoires in COVID-19 (dated by TCRdb to the early 2020s). About the investigation overall: Collaborator samples came from the United States, Italy and Spain and covered acute and convalescent phases of COVID-19. The material from the prospective study consisted of cDNA or gDNA derived from T cells, B-cell-depleted T cells, or PBMCs. Subjects who had been exposed to COVID-19, were actively infected with it, or had recovered from it provided the deeply sampled blood TCRbeta repertoires that made up the dataset. The repertoires were released in a freely available public database meant as a resource for research on the immune response to SARS-CoV-2. The samples were drawn from the first 160 participants of the ongoing ImmuneRACE study and from 950 to 1,500 subjects provided by 6 global collaborators. A de-identified subject ID, COVID-19 status, age in years and sex were almost always included in the sample metadata. Where HLA class I and class II types were available, the types were taken from metadata supplied by the sample provider, not from assay-based typing. Overall study outcomes, separate from this receptor: Clinical and demographic metadata were provided uncurated, with the amount varying by source and participant.

The collaborating institutions used their own protocols to collect whole blood in K2EDTA tubes. For TCRbeta analysis, collaborators shipped samples in one of three forms: frozen whole blood, isolated PBMCs, or DNA extracted from either of those sample types. With respect to this clone: Its cognate antigen has yet to be identified. The input lacks base qualities; no much larger clone sits a single base away.

TCRbeta CDR3 regions were amplified from genomic DNA by means of the immunoSEQ Assay, a bias-controlled multiplex PCR. Processing in the source paper ran as follows. Nucleated cell counts per sample were estimated from amplification of reference gene primers within the assay. Sequence reads were collapsed and filtered to measure the absolute abundance of every unique TCRbeta CDR3 rearrangement. For each sample, productive Simpson clonality was calculated by taking the square root of Simpson's diversity index across productive rearrangements. Drawn from immuneACCESS, this table holds only the in-frame rearrangements with V and J called that TCRdb kept. Clones are partly lost; checked studies trace under half to an unresolved V gene and leave the rest unexplained. V and J calls and clone size are copied from that table; D and trimming were computed from the DNA. For this sample the table gives a few hundred thousand clones, of which approximately 91% were detected only once. Around 12% of the sample goes to the ten largest clones.

The receptor was derived from an older woman with acute or convalescent COVID-19. Sequencing used peripheral blood.

The CDR3 protein is CASSLEGQGRNEQFF. At the DNA level, the sequence is TGTGCCAGCAGCTTAGAGGGACAGGGACGGAATGAGCAGTTCTTC. The V gene is TRBV7-6 and the J gene is TRBJ2-1; the junction holds 9 bases that match TRBD1. The CDR3 starts with the cysteine, ends with the phenylalanine, and has 15 residues. The kept DNA is CDR3 alone, 45 bases in frame from the first base. The V end gives up 1 base and the J end 7 bases, leaving 5 bases in the junction not matched to a gene. The germline V gene gives CDR1 as SGHVS and CDR2 as FNYEAQ.